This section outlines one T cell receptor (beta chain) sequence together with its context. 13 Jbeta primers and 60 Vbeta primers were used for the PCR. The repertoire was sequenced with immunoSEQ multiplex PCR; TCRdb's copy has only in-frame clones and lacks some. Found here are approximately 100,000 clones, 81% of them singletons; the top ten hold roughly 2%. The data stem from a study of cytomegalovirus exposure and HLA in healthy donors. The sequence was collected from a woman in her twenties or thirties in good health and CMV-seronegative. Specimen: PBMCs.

This CDR3 reads CASSLAPAYEQYF. The DNA for the CDR3 is TGTGCCAGCAGCTTGGCTCCTGCCTACGAGCAGTACTTC. This chain connects TRBV5-5 to TRBJ2-7; D not certain. Deletions cut 0 bases from V and 2 bases from J, with 6 bases between. The CDR3 is made up of 13 amino acids. The germline gives CDR1 SGHKS, CDR2 YYEKEE (reference sequence).